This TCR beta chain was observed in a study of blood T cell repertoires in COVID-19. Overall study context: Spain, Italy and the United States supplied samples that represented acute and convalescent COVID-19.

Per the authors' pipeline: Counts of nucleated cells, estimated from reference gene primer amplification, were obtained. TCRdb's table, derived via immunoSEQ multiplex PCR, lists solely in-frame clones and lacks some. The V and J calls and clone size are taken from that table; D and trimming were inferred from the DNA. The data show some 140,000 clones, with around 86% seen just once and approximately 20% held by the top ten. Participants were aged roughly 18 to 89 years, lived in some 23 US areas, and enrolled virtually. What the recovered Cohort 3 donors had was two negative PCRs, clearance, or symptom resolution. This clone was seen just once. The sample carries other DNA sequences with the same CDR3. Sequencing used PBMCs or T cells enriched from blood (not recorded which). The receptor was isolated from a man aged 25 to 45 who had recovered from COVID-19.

CDR3: CASSLRQGNEKLFF. DNA for the CDR3: TGTGCCAGCAGTTTGAGACAGGGTAATGAAAAACTGTTTTTT. V is TRBV28 and J is TRBJ1-4; 7 nucleotides agree with TRBD1. The V and J ends lost 3 bases and 4 bases, in that order; junction bases with no gene match: 2. The length of the CDR3 is 14 residues. Germline CDR1 is MDHEN and CDR2 is SYDVKM.